These T cell receptor beta chains were read from a single sample in a study of T cells in Graves' hyperthyroidism and ophthalmopathy. From the multiplex PCR reads, TCRdb called clonotypes with MiXCR, one entry per CDR3 protein. The repertoire consists of about half a million distinct CDR3 sequences, with 22% occurring once and the leading ten covering approximately 54%. The sequencing sample was made of blood. The source of these receptors is a woman in her sixties or seventies with Graves' ophthalmopathy. CDR3s include the opening cysteine and the closing phenylalanine or tryptophan. D genes are given only for firm matches. The size entry is marked missing in some rows and otherwise reads once, few, many or a size class.

D gene	CDR3 length	V gene	J gene	clone size	CDR3 protein	CDR3 DNA
.	12	TRBV20-1	TRBJ2-7	.	CSAAPGGFEQYF	TGCAGTGCTGCCCCTGGGGGGTTCGAGCAGTACTTC
TRBD2	15	TRBV10-3	TRBJ2-1	few	CAIPKGLADYNEQFF	TGTGCCATCCCCAAGGGACTAGCGGATTACAATGAGCAGTTCTTC
TRBD2	15	TRBV3-1	TRBJ2-7	.	CASGGSGSRSYEQYF	TGTGCCAGCGGCGGCAGCGGGAGTAGATCCTACGAGCAGTACTTC
.	14	TRBV10-3	TRBJ2-7	few	CAISESPGIYEQYF	TGTGCCATCAGTGAGTCGCCAGGAATCTACGAGCAGTACTTC
.	14	TRBV15	TRBJ1-5	few	CATSPSGGNQPQHF	TGTGCCACCAGCCCGTCTGGGGGGAATCAGCCCCAGCATTTT
.	13	TRBV28	TRBJ1-1	many	CASSLSVNTEAFF	TGTGCCAGCAGTTTATCAGTTAACACTGAAGCTTTCTTT
.	16	TRBV12-3/TRBV12-4	TRBJ2-2	many	CASSLHQGSNTGELFF	TGTGCCAGCAGTTTACACCAGGGTTCGAACACCGGGGAGCTGTTTTTT
TRBD1	15	TRBV19	TRBJ2-1	few	CASNDRGLPYNEQFF	TGTGCCAGTAACGACAGGGGGCTGCCCTACAATGAGCAGTTCTTC
.	13	TRBV28	TRBJ1-4	many	CASSPRLGEKLFF	TGTGCCAGCAGTCCACGACTGGGTGAAAAACTGTTTTTT
TRBD1	15	TRBV15	TRBJ1-2	few	CATSRNTGTVYGYTF	TGTGCCACCAGCAGGAACACAGGGACAGTCTATGGCTACACCTTC
.	15	TRBV9	TRBJ1-2	.	CASSVGTGGPFGYTF	TGTGCCAGCAGCGTAGGTACGGGGGGCCCATTTGGCTACACCTTC
TRBD1	17	TRBV24-1	TRBJ2-2	few	CATSDSGQGGFTGELFF	TGTGCCACCAGTGATTCTGGACAGGGGGGTTTCACCGGGGAGCTGTTTTTT
.	14	TRBV25-1	TRBJ1-2	few	CASSRSAGGYGYTF	TGTGCCAGCAGTCGATCGGCGGGGGGCTATGGCTACACCTTC
TRBD1	14	TRBV7-3	TRBJ2-7	.	CASSLSHRGYEQYF	TGTGCCAGCAGCTTAAGTCACAGGGGTTACGAGCAGTACTTC
.	16	TRBV6-1	TRBJ1-3	.	CASSEGRLSSGNTIYF	TGTGCCAGCAGTGAAGGTCGGCTAAGCTCTGGAAACACCATATATTTT
.	16	TRBV28	TRBJ1-6	many	CASSLQGSSYNSPLHF	TGTGCCAGCAGCCTTCAGGGGAGCTCCTATAATTCACCCCTCCACTTT
TRBD1	15	TRBV20-1	TRBJ2-7	.	CSADKLTGSWSEQYF	TGCAGTGCCGACAAATTGACAGGGAGTTGGTCCGAGCAGTACTTC
.	11	TRBV30	TRBJ2-1	few	CAWSGVNEQFF	TGTGCCTGGAGTGGAGTTAATGAGCAGTTCTTC
TRBD1	15	TRBV7-9	TRBJ2-2	few	CASSGDRGPGGELFF	TGTGCCAGCAGCGGGGACAGGGGGCCTGGCGGGGAGCTGTTTTTT
.	11	TRBV20-1	TRBJ1-1	many	CSTTKNTEAFF	TGCAGTACTACAAAGAACACTGAAGCTTTCTTT
TRBD2	19	TRBV20-1	TRBJ2-1	.	CSANLGLAGALLVDGEQFF	TGCAGTGCTAATCTCGGACTAGCGGGAGCTTTACTTGTCGATGGTGAGCAGTTCTTC
.	15	TRBV7-2	TRBJ2-7	.	CASTRVVSYLNEQYF	TGTGCCAGCACCCGAGTTGTGTCCTATCTTAACGAGCAGTACTTC
TRBD1	14	TRBV6-1	TRBJ1-2	.	CASSPRTGMDGYTF	TGTGCCAGCAGTCCAAGGACAGGAATGGATGGCTACACCTTC
.	14	TRBV7-2	TRBJ1-1	.	CASSQGFMNTEAFF	TGTGCCAGCAGCCAGGGCTTTATGAACACTGAAGCTTTCTTT
.	13	TRBV5-6	TRBJ2-5	.	CASSSGVLSPQYF	TGTGCCAGCAGCTCTGGGGTCCTGAGTCCCCAGTACTTC
.	13	TRBV7-3	TRBJ1-1	.	CASSSDRSTEAFF	TGTGCCAGCAGCTCGGACAGAAGTACTGAAGCTTTCTTT
.	16	TRBV12-3/TRBV12-4	TRBJ2-7	many	CASSLGGLAVTYEQYF	TGTGCCAGCAGTTTGGGGGGGCTAGCGGTGACCTACGAGCAGTACTTC
TRBD2	14	TRBV7-2	TRBJ2-5	.	CASSQPSGQETQYF	TGTGCCAGCAGCCAGCCTAGCGGTCAAGAGACCCAGTACTTC
.	14	TRBV30	TRBJ2-7	.	CAWAQGTISYEQYF	TGTGCCTGGGCCCAGGGTACCATCTCCTACGAGCAGTACTTC
.	13	TRBV11-2	TRBJ1-1	few	CASSLAMNTEAFF	TGTGCCAGCAGCTTAGCTATGAACACTGAAGCTTTCTTT
TRBD2	14	TRBV20-1	TRBJ2-3	.	CSASTSGGGVTQYF	TGCAGTGCTAGTACTAGCGGGGGAGGGGTCACGCAGTATTTT
TRBD1	15	TRBV5-1	TRBJ2-6	many	CASSSGQGGANVLTF	TGCGCCAGCAGCTCCGGACAGGGTGGGGCCAACGTCCTGACTTTC
.	13	TRBV30	TRBJ2-7	few	CAWSLGPSYEQYF	TGTGCCTGGAGCCTGGGACCTTCCTACGAGCAGTACTTC
TRBD1	16	TRBV7-2	TRBJ2-3	.	CASSLEIRGQTDTQYF	TGTGCCAGCAGCTTAGAGATCCGGGGACAGACAGATACGCAGTATTTT
.	17	TRBV5-4	TRBJ2-1	few	CASSLKRFAHMDNEQFF	TGTGCCAGCAGCTTGAAAAGGTTCGCCCACATGGACAATGAGCAGTTCTTC
.	15	TRBV3-1	TRBJ1-1	few	CASSQELPTRAEAFF	TGTGCCAGCAGCCAAGAGCTCCCGACCCGGGCTGAAGCTTTCTTT
TRBD1	14	TRBV24-1	TRBJ2-7	.	CATSDSHRGDEQYF	TGTGCCACCAGTGATAGTCACAGGGGGGACGAGCAGTACTTC
.	13	TRBV28	TRBJ1-1	many	CASSFGPVRGAFF	TGTGCCAGCAGTTTCGGACCGGTACGGGGAGCTTTCTTT
.	15	TRBV20-1	TRBJ1-5	many	CSAKIRGVPNQPQHF	TGCAGTGCTAAGATCCGAGGAGTCCCCAATCAGCCCCAGCATTTT
TRBD1	14	TRBV5-1	TRBJ2-3	many	CASSPGQFTDTQYF	TGCGCCAGCAGCCCGGGACAGTTCACAGATACGCAGTATTTT